This T cell receptor (beta chain) was observed in a study of cytomegalovirus exposure and HLA in healthy donors. General study results and limits: Reportedly, diagnosis of cytomegalovirus status by the classifier showed high specificity and sensitivity. TCR beta V segments were, for the most part, productive about 87% or about 30% of the time in an earlier analysis.

With respect to this clone: Its specificity is not known.

The CDR3 totals 14 residues. CDR1 and CDR2 from the germline V gene are WNHNN and SYGVQD (reference sequence). Trimming cost V 0 bases and J 0 bases, with 5 bases left between them. The PCR used 60 Vbeta and 13 Jbeta primers. Measured with immunoSEQ multiplex PCR; TCRdb has only the in-frame clones, and not every one. The sample has roughly 230,000 clones; 70% to 90% are singletons. The sample comprised PBMCs. The receptor comes from a girl aged 2-10 years in good health and CMV-seronegative. The V and J genes are TRBV10-1 and TRBJ1-1; D is unclear. DNA of the CDR3: TGCGCCAGCAGTGAGTCTCGGGTGAACACTGAAGCTTTCTTT. Translation gives CASSESRVNTEAFF.